Included here is one T cell receptor (beta chain) sequence, with context. The entry originates in a study of blood T cell repertoires in COVID-19. Produced via immunoSEQ multiplex PCR; TCRdb's table is partial and in-frame only. The sample has about 15,000 clones, roughly 89% seen once. With 0 bases clipped from V and 7 bases from J, the junction kept 11 bases outside the gene matches. The CDR3 is 16 residues long. Germline assignment: CDR1 LGHNA and CDR2 YSLEER. The sample comprised peripheral blood. The V call is TRBV4-3, the J call TRBJ1-2; 7 bases map to TRBD1. This TCR was sampled from a human donor with active COVID-19. The donor label of this sample is uncertain. The CDR3 reads CASSQDREGGVSGYTF. The CDR3 coding sequence is TGCGCCAGCAGCCAAGATCGGGAAGGGGGCGTGTCTGGCTACACCTTC.